This is a list of T cell receptor beta chains from one sample in a study of patients and donors after allogeneic stem cell transplantation. One entry per CDR3 protein results from TCRdb running MiXCR on the RT-PCR reads. In the table there are roughly 230,000 distinct CDR3 sequences, roughly 15% of which are singletons. Material for sequencing was blood, either unsorted or a sorted T cell fraction (not recorded which). The receptor source for this set is a human donor who was either an allogeneic HSCT recipient or a stem cell or donor lymphocyte infusion donor (not recorded which). It is not recorded whose cells these are; they may come from a transplant donor. CDR3s leave out the opening cysteine and the closing phenylalanine or tryptophan. The D gene is left open where the match is weak.

CDR3aa	j_gene	v_gene	d_gene
ATRFSGEGGGYT	TRBJ1-2	TRBV4-1	-
ASRVGGSSYEQY	TRBJ2-7	TRBV28	-
ASSEGQGRTDTQY	TRBJ2-3	TRBV27	TRBD1
ASSPAAGANEQF	TRBJ2-1	TRBV18	-
ASSMVGRQGAEAF	TRBJ1-1	TRBV19	-
ASSQRGLARTGELF	TRBJ2-2	TRBV14	TRBD2
ASSSHSTGSSYEQY	TRBJ2-7	TRBV6-2/TRBV6-3	TRBD1
ASSPRQGAGTQY	TRBJ2-3	TRBV7-2	TRBD1
SVGDNIQGASGYT	TRBJ1-2	TRBV29-1	TRBD1
ASSASRAPVGAEAF	TRBJ1-1	TRBV5-1	-
ATSRPSGREQY	TRBJ2-7	TRBV15	-
ASSPLRGQETQY	TRBJ2-5	TRBV18	-
ASSLRGVGGLRTDTQY	TRBJ2-3	TRBV11-1	TRBD2
ASSLVGGSGELF	TRBJ2-2	TRBV5-5	-
ASSQRTSGPYEQY	TRBJ2-7	TRBV3-1	TRBD2
SASYPTEQF	TRBJ2-1	TRBV20-1	-
ASSVERGGPEKLF	TRBJ1-4	TRBV6-1	-
ASSLGGAGLAF	TRBJ1-1	TRBV7-8	-
ASSQDTRNYGYT	TRBJ1-2	TRBV3-1	-
ATSAPGTWGAQTQY	TRBJ2-5	TRBV24-1	-
ASSNPRGGLSNEQF	TRBJ2-1	TRBV7-2	TRBD2
ASSFSETGTQY	TRBJ2-3	TRBV12-3/TRBV12-4	-
AISVGDRTDTQY	TRBJ2-3	TRBV10-3	-
SASSGDSGANVLT	TRBJ2-6	TRBV20-1	-
ASSPPKRKNIQY	TRBJ2-4	TRBV18	-
ASSETKAGANVLT	TRBJ2-6	TRBV12-3/TRBV12-4	-
ASSLAALTYEQY	TRBJ2-7	TRBV7-2	-
ASSLSSSEKNIQY	TRBJ2-4	TRBV5-1	-
ASSPAGRGRGDTQY	TRBJ2-3	TRBV7-2	TRBD2
SAPRDYNEQF	TRBJ2-1	TRBV20-1	-
SARATGIDTGELF	TRBJ2-2	TRBV20-1	-
ASSSSGGLERELF	TRBJ2-2	TRBV7-3	TRBD2
ASSAGHIISGANVLT	TRBJ2-6	TRBV9	-
AWTRDNEQF	TRBJ2-1	TRBV30	-
ASVERGNTGELF	TRBJ2-2	TRBV2	TRBD2
ASSEGPSSSQPQH	TRBJ1-5	TRBV6-1	-
ASSLLASGISTDTQY	TRBJ2-3	TRBV7-2	TRBD2
SASGTGVGGTEAF	TRBJ1-1	TRBV20-1	TRBD1
ASSSIAGEVFGEQF	TRBJ2-1	TRBV6-5	TRBD2
ASSYSGRGRTEAF	TRBJ1-1	TRBV6-5	-
SAHQGGSYGYT	TRBJ1-2	TRBV20-1	-
ASSRRDRSNTGELY	TRBJ2-2	TRBV19	TRBD1
ASRSDPLGGRRLY	TRBJ2-4	TRBV7-2	-
ASSNTYNEQF	TRBJ2-1	TRBV6-2/TRBV6-3	-